A selection of T cell receptor beta chains follows, all from one sample in a study of a mutant IDH1 vaccine in newly diagnosed glioma. Produced via immunoSEQ multiplex PCR; TCRdb's table is partial and in-frame only. The data show 25,000 to 35,000 clones, with 87% seen just once and approximately 3.3% held by the top ten. No antigen is known for these receptors. The source material was peripheral blood mononuclear cells (PBMCs), sampled from a glioma patient whose treatment included an IDH1 peptide vaccine. These receptors were collected from a woman aged 40 to 50 with glioma. Some clones in this sample may be carry-over from other donors' samples. Both conserved end residues are part of each CDR3. A D gene is named only where the DNA matches it firmly. Clone size is not always given. Where it is, it says once, few, many or a class for expanded clones.

abundance,j_gene,v_gene,d_gene,CDR3aa,CDR3nt
-,TRBJ2-3,TRBV5-5,TRBD2,CASSLEPSGADTQYF,TGTGCCAGCAGCTTGGAACCTAGCGGGGCAGATACGCAGTATTTT
-,TRBJ2-2,TRBV7-2,-,CASSLRSANTGELFF,TGTGCCAGCAGCTTAAGAAGCGCGAACACCGGGGAGCTGTTTTTT
-,TRBJ1-4,TRBV7-7,-,CASSPTRGEKLFF,TGTGCTAGCAGCCCCACCCGGGGTGAAAAACTGTTTTTT
-,TRBJ2-1,TRBV19,-,CASSKPGLWNEQFF,TGTGCCAGTAGTAAACCCGGGCTTTGGAATGAGCAGTTCTTC
-,TRBJ2-6,TRBV7-9,-,CASSLGVGANVLTF,TGTGCCAGCAGCTTAGGCGTTGGGGCCAACGTCCTGACTTTC
-,TRBJ2-3,TRBV14,-,CASSRWTDTQYF,TGTGCCAGCAGTCGCTGGACAGATACGCAGTATTTT
-,TRBJ1-1,TRBV7-3,-,CASSLVPNTEAFF,TGTGCCAGCAGCTTAGTGCCGAACACTGAAGCTTTCTTT
-,TRBJ1-6,TRBV9,-,CASSVAEASYNSPLHF,TGTGCCAGCAGCGTAGCTGAGGCCTCCTATAATTCACCCCTCCACTTT
medium-sized,TRBJ2-7,TRBV14,-,CASSLKLGRGNYEQYF,TGTGCCAGCAGCCTGAAGCTGGGGAGGGGGAACTACGAGCAGTACTTC
-,TRBJ1-5,TRBV19,-,CASSIFRGDGQPQHF,TGTGCCAGTAGTATCTTTCGGGGGGATGGTCAGCCCCAGCATTTT
few,TRBJ2-5,TRBV2,-,CASSVGTGNTQETQYF,TGTGCCAGCAGCGTAGGGACGGGTAACACTCAAGAGACCCAGTACTTC
-,TRBJ2-4,TRBV28,-,CASSTHGAGGLALRYF,TGTGCCAGCAGTACCCACGGGGCAGGGGGGCTCGCCCTCAGGTACTTC
-,TRBJ2-2,TRBV4-3,TRBD1,CASSPAIALGTATGELFF,TGCGCCAGCAGCCCCGCAATCGCGCTGGGGACAGCGACCGGGGAGCTGTTTTTT
-,TRBJ1-4,TRBV19,-,CATSLRDEKLFF,TGTGCCACTAGTTTGCGGGATGAAAAACTGTTTTTT
-,TRBJ1-2,TRBV18,-,CASSPPSGFEGYTF,TGTGCCAGCTCACCACCGTCCGGGTTTGAAGGCTACACCTTC
-,TRBJ2-7,TRBV4-1,TRBD2,CASSQDLLAVSEQYF,TGCGCCAGCAGCCAAGACCTGCTAGCGGTCTCCGAGCAGTACTTC
once,TRBJ1-2,TRBV7-8,-,CASSLKGGGRQGGRGYGYTF,TGTGCCAGCAGCCTGAAGGGGGGTGGTCGGCAGGGAGGTCGGGGCTATGGCTACACCTTC
-,TRBJ1-5,TRBV6-1,-,CASSSEEGQPQHF,TGTGCCAGCAGCTCGGAGGAGGGGCAGCCCCAGCATTTT
-,TRBJ1-2,TRBV9,-,CASSRPENGYTF,TGTGCCAGCAGTCGTCCGGAGAATGGCTACACCTTC
-,TRBJ2-1,TRBV10-3,-,CAITILAGSWNEQFF,TGTGCCATCACCATACTAGCAGGGAGTTGGAATGAGCAGTTCTTC
-,TRBJ2-1,TRBV18,TRBD1,CASSLQGAISFF,TGTGCCAGCTCATTACAGGGGGCGATCTCGTTCTTC
-,TRBJ2-3,TRBV6-1,-,CASSGSLGPIADTQYF,TGTGCCAGCAGTGGATCCCTGGGACCGATCGCGGATACGCAGTATTTT
-,TRBJ2-2,TRBV28,-,CASTLQNTGELFF,TGTGCCAGCACCCTCCAGAACACCGGGGAGCTGTTTTTT
-,TRBJ1-5,TRBV28,TRBD1,CASSLTGVQVQPQHF,TGTGCCAGCAGTTTAACAGGGGTTCAGGTTCAGCCCCAGCATTTT
-,TRBJ1-4,TRBV7-8,-,CASSLNLPQKLFF,TGTGCCAGCAGCTTAAACTTACCCCAAAAACTGTTTTTT
-,TRBJ2-3,TRBV28,-,CASRAGADTQYF,TGTGCCAGCAGGGCAGGCGCGGATACGCAGTATTTT
-,TRBJ2-1,TRBV5-1,TRBD2,CASSRLAGGGNEQFF,TGCGCCAGCAGCAGATTAGCGGGAGGGGGGAATGAGCAGTTCTTC
-,TRBJ1-6,TRBV18,TRBD1,CASSAGTGGNSPLHF,TGTGCCAGCTCAGCCGGGACAGGGGGTAATTCACCCCTCCACTTT
-,TRBJ2-3,TRBV19,TRBD2,CASSMGLAGSTDTQYF,TGTGCCAGTAGTATGGGACTAGCGGGGAGCACAGATACGCAGTATTTT
-,TRBJ2-3,TRBV27,TRBD2,CASSLSWGGSTDTQYF,TGTGCCAGCAGTTTATCGTGGGGGGGTAGCACAGATACGCAGTATTTT
-,TRBJ2-5,TRBV7-2,-,CASSPGHRGETQYF,TGTGCCAGCAGCCCGGGACATAGGGGAGAGACCCAGTACTTC
few,TRBJ1-1,TRBV7-3,TRBD1,CASSLRGQGGAEAFF,TGTGCCAGCAGCCTAAGGGGACAGGGCGGGGCTGAAGCTTTCTTT
-,TRBJ1-2,TRBV4-1,-,CASSQEPSPGYGYTF,TGCGCCAGCAGCCAAGAGCCGTCTCCTGGCTATGGCTACACCTTC
-,TRBJ2-1,TRBV27,-,CASSLHPAGSQFF,TGTGCCAGCAGTTTACACCCGGCAGGGTCCCAGTTCTTC
-,TRBJ2-1,TRBV7-9,-,CASSPGTEQFF,TGTGCCAGCAGCCCGGGGACCGAGCAGTTCTTC
-,TRBJ2-3,TRBV4-3,-,CASSQDRSTDTQYF,TGCGCCAGCAGCCAAGATCGGAGCACAGATACGCAGTATTTT
-,TRBJ1-1,TRBV18,-,CASSEVMGTEAFF,TGTGCCAGCTCGGAAGTTATGGGGACTGAAGCTTTCTTT
-,TRBJ1-2,TRBV18,TRBD1,CASSPEGQGTLGYTF,TGTGCCAGCTCACCAGAAGGACAGGGGACCCTTGGCTACACCTTC
-,TRBJ1-1,TRBV6-1,-,CASSERGRGTEAFF,TGTGCCAGCAGTGAGAGGGGCCGGGGCACTGAAGCTTTCTTT